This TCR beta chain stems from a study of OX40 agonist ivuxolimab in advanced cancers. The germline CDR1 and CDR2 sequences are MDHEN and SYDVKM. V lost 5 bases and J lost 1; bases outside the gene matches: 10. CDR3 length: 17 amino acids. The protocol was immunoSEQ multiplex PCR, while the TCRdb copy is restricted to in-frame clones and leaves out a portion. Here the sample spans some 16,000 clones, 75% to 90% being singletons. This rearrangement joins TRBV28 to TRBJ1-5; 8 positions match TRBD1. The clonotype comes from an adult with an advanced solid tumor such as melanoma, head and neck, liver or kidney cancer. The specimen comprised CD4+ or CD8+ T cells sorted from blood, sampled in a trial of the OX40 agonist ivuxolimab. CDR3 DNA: TGTGCCAGCAGTACGCGGCAGGGGGCGCGAAGCAATCAGCCCCAGCATTTT. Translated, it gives CASSTRQGARSNQPQHF. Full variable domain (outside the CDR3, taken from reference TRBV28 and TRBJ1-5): DVKVTQSSRYLVKRTGEKVFLECVQDMDHENMFWYRQDPGLGLRLIYFSYDVKMKEKGDIPEGYSVSREKKERFSLILESASTNQTSMYLCASSTRQGARSNQPQHFGDGTRLSIL.